The next 20 T cell receptor beta chains were all read from a single sample in a study of OX40 agonist ivuxolimab in advanced cancers. Sequencing was performed with immunoSEQ multiplex PCR; in TCRdb, only in-frame clones are kept and a portion is missing. The table has tens of thousands of clones, about 94% seen once. The specimen comprised CD4+ or CD8+ T cells sorted from blood, sampled in a trial of the OX40 agonist ivuxolimab. All receptors derive from an adult with an advanced solid tumor such as melanoma, head and neck, liver or kidney cancer.

The chain joins TRBV7-7 to TRBJ2-7; D is unresolved. Germline CDR1 is SSHAT and CDR2 is FNYEAQ (reference sequence). Trimming shortened V by 4 bases and J by 1 base, and 23 bases separated the two germline ends. CDR3 length equals 18 residues. The CDR3 is CASSSTSTPATRSYEQYF. The CDR3 bases are TGTGCCAGCAGCTCCACCTCAACCCCGGCGACTCGATCCTACGAGCAGTACTTC.

The chain is built from TRBV14 and TRBJ1-1; perhaps TRBD1 as D (6 bases). The CDR3 has 15 residues. Per the germline V gene, CDR1 is SGHDN and CDR2 is FVKESK. Deletions cut 1 base from V and 4 bases from J, with 13 bases between. CDR3 residues: CASSQGQGSGTEAFF. CDR3 sequence (DNA): TGTGCCAGCAGCCAAGGGCAGGGGTCCGGCACTGAAGCTTTCTTT. Using reference TRBV14 and TRBJ1-1 for the parts outside the CDR3, the full variable domain is EAGVTQFPSHSVIEKGQTVTLRCDPISGHDNLYWYRRVMGKEIKFLLHFVKESKQDESGMPNNRFLAERTGGTYSTLKVQPAELEDSGVYFCASSQGQGSGTEAFFGQGTRLTVV.

The chain combines TRBV7-9 with TRBJ1-3; TRBD1 matches at 7 bases. The length of the CDR3 is 15 residues. The V segment lost 5 bases and the J segment 2 bases; nucleotides outside the gene matches: 6. Germline V gene lookup returns CDR1 SEHNR and CDR2 FQNEAQ (reference sequence). The CDR3 here is CASSLRGSAGNTIYF. CDR3 DNA sequence: TGTGCCAGCAGCCTCAGGGGGTCAGCTGGAAACACCATATATTTT.

The rearrangement links TRBV30 to TRBJ2-3; possibly TRBD2 for D (6 bases). The germline gives CDR1 GTSNPN, CDR2 SVGIG (reference sequence). The CDR3 covers 14 residues. Trimming cost V 5 bases and J 0 bases, with 12 bases left between them. The CDR3 DNA reads TGTGCCTGGGGCATTGGGGGGAGCACAGATACGCAGTATTTT. Amino acids: CAWGIGGSTDTQYF.

The J gene is TRBJ2-3, the V gene TRBV5-1, with TRBD2 matching over 9 bases. The CDR3 is made up of 14 amino acids. Per the germline V gene, CDR1 is SGHRS and CDR2 is YFSETQ. After removal of 4 bases from V and 5 bases from J, the junction contained 5 bases not matched to a gene. CDR3 in amino acids: CASSGTAGGDTQYF. DNA of the CDR3: TGCGCCAGCAGCGGAACAGCGGGGGGAGATACGCAGTATTTT.

This chain connects TRBV7-6 to TRBJ2-1; 11 bases align to TRBD2. CDR3 length: 16 residues. Germline lookup yields CDR1 SGHVS and CDR2 FNYEAQ. The junction had 7 bases not matched to a gene; V was cut back by 5 bases and J by 4 bases. In nucleotides, the CDR3 is TGTGCCAGCAGCCGAACCGGGACTAGCGGATACAATGAGCAGTTCTTC. Translation gives CASSRTGTSGYNEQFF.

The chain is built from TRBV27 and TRBJ1-1; no firm D call. This CDR3 spans 14 amino acids. Trimming left V 6 bases short and J 8 bases short, with 19 bases between. CDR1 is MNHEY, CDR2 SMNVEV, per germline (reference sequence). CDR3 loop: CASSRPDRTREAFF. CDR3 coding DNA: TGTGCCAGCAGCCGACCAGATAGGACGAGAGAAGCTTTCTTT.

The rearrangement links TRBV30 to TRBJ2-6; 8 bases align to TRBD2. Germline CDR1 is GTSNPN and CDR2 is SVGIG (reference sequence). The CDR3 length is 17 residues. V lost 3 bases to trimming and J lost 1 base; unmatched junction nucleotides: 8. The CDR3 is CAWSTLAGPSGANVLTF. In DNA, the CDR3 is TGTGCCTGGAGCACCCTAGCGGGCCCATCTGGGGCCAACGTCCTGACTTTC.

This chain links TRBV9 with TRBJ2-3, with D possibly being TRBD1 (6 bases). Germline V gives CDR1 SGDLS, CDR2 YYNGEE. V lost 0 bases to trimming and J lost 5 bases, with 10 bases between them. The CDR3 is made up of 14 amino acids. The chain's CDR3 is CASSVGPGVDTQYF. The DNA of the CDR3 is TGTGCCAGCAGCGTAGGACCAGGGGTAGATACGCAGTATTTT.

The table lists this clone with a few counts. The V gene is TRBV27, the J gene TRBJ2-1; 9 bases align to TRBD2. Per the germline V gene, CDR1 is MNHEY and CDR2 is SMNVEV (reference sequence). V lost 5 bases and J lost 6; bases outside the gene matches: 11. There are 16 residues in the CDR3. CDR3 DNA sequence: TGTGCCAGCAGTCTGCTCAGGCGGCGGGAGGGCAATGAGCAGTTCTTC. The encoded protein is CASSLLRRREGNEQFF.

The rearrangement uses TRBV7-8 and TRBJ2-7; maybe TRBD2 (8 bases). Germline values: CDR1 SGHVS, CDR2 FQNEAQ. The CDR3 is 16 residues long. V lost 5 bases and J 3 bases, leaving 20 bases between the germline ends. In DNA form, the CDR3 reads TGTGCCAGCAGCCCACGGGAGGGGGCCGGGCTCTACGAGCAGTACTTC. It yields the protein CASSPREGAGLYEQYF.

The rearrangement uses TRBV19 and TRBJ2-3; 10 nucleotides align to TRBD2. Per the germline V gene, CDR1 is LNHDA and CDR2 is SQIVND (reference sequence). This CDR3 comprises 17 residues. The junction had 14 bases not matched to a gene; V was cut back by 7 bases and J by 4 bases. Written as DNA, the CDR3 is TGTGCCAGTACCCCTAGCGAAGCGGGAGGGTTAGCAGATACGCAGTATTTT. Protein sequence: CASTPSEAGGLADTQYF. The whole variable domain, remainder taken from reference TRBV19 and TRBJ2-3, is DGGITQSPKYLFRKEGQNVTLSCEQNLNHDAMYWYRQDPGQGLRLIYYSQIVNDFQKGDIAEGYSVSREKKESFPLTVTSAQKNPTAFYLCASTPSEAGGLADTQYFGPGTRLTVL.

The rearrangement links TRBV7-2 to TRBJ2-1, with 7 positions matching TRBD2. J gave up 6 bases and V 5 bases, and 7 bases lay outside the gene matches. The CDR3 spans 14 residues. Germline loops: CDR1 SGHTA, CDR2 FQGNSA. The CDR3, as DNA: TGTGCCAGCAGCCCCATACCTAGCGGCAATGAGCAGTTCTTC. This codes for CASSPIPSGNEQFF.

The chain's CDR3 is CASPAGVGALSYNEQFF. CDR3 nucleotide sequence: TGTGCCAGCCCCGCGGGGGTTGGGGCCCTCTCCTACAATGAGCAGTTCTTC. The chain employs TRBV2 and TRBJ2-1; 7 nucleotides match TRBD2. The J segment lost 0 bases and the V segment lost 8 bases, leaving 13 bases of the junction unmatched. Germline CDR1 reads SNHLY; CDR2 reads FYNNEI. CDR3 length: 17 residues. The whole variable domain, remainder taken from reference TRBV2 and TRBJ2-1, is EPEVTQTPSHQVTQMGQEVILRCVPISNHLYFYWYRQILGQKVEFLVSFYNNEISEKSEIFDDQFSVERPDGSNFTLKIRSTKLEDSAMYFCASPAGVGALSYNEQFFGPGTRLTVL.

The chain carries TRBV19 and TRBJ1-5; TRBD1 matches at 9 bases. This CDR3 spans 17 amino acids. The V gene's germline CDR1 is LNHDA and CDR2 SQIVND (reference sequence). Losses at the gene ends were 3 bases for V and 1 base for J; bases not matched to a gene: 7. CDR3 in amino acids: CASSMEQGASSNQPQHF. The DNA of the CDR3 is TGTGCCAGTAGTATGGAACAGGGGGCGTCAAGCAATCAGCCCCAGCATTTT.

This clone was seen a single time. CDR3 amino acids: CASSADGSNQPQHF. The DNA of the CDR3 is TGTGCCAGCAGTGCAGACGGTAGCAATCAGCCCCAGCATTTT. The rearrangement joins TRBV2 to TRBJ1-5; no clear D gene. Germline lookup yields CDR1 SNHLY and CDR2 FYNNEI. The CDR3 has 14 amino acids. V was cut by 4 bases and J by 0 bases, with 7 bases left in between.

The CDR3 is CASSRPFGEQFF. The CDR3 DNA reads as TGTGCCAGCAGCCGACCTTTTGGTGAGCAGTTCTTC. The chain joins TRBV7-6 to TRBJ2-1; D gene ambiguous. Trimming took 5 bases from V and 9 from J, leaving 11 bases between them. The CDR3 is 12 amino acids. Germline values: CDR1 SGHVS, CDR2 FNYEAQ.

V and J are TRBV15 and TRBJ2-6; D gene ambiguous. Germline CDR1 LNHNV, CDR2 YYDKDF (reference sequence). This CDR3 is 16 amino acids long. V shed 5 bases and J shed 0 bases, with 11 bases lying between them. The CDR3 DNA sequence: TGTGCCACCAGCTCGCAGGCGTACTCTGGGGCCAACGTCCTGACTTTC. Translated: CATSSQAYSGANVLTF. The full variable domain, rest sourced from reference TRBV15 and TRBJ2-6, is DAMVIQNPRYQVTQFGKPVTLSCSQTLNHNVMYWYQQKSSQAPKLLFHYYDKDFNNEADTPDNFQSRRPNTSFCFLDIRSPGLGDTAMYLCATSSQAYSGANVLTFGAGSRLTVL.

This clone has just a few counts. The chain couples TRBV5-1 to TRBJ2-7, with D perhaps matching TRBD1 (5 bases). The ends were cut back, 2 bases at V and 0 bases at J, with 21 bases in the middle. The CDR3 consists of 18 residues. CDR1 is SGHRS and CDR2 is YFSETQ in the germline V gene. This CDR3 reads CASSFMPRQFLSSYEQYF. The CDR3 DNA sequence: TGCGCCAGCAGCTTTATGCCCCGACAGTTCCTAAGCTCCTACGAGCAGTACTTC.

The chain employs TRBV6-4 and TRBJ1-4, with D tentatively TRBD1 (5 bases). Germline-derived CDR1 and CDR2 are MRHNA and SNTAGT. Trimming took off 2 bases at V and 10 bases at J, with 17 bases between the two ends. The CDR3 length is 15 residues. In nucleotides, the CDR3 is TGTGCCAGCAGTGACCCCAGACAGATAACGGGAAAACTGTTTTTT. This translates into CASSDPRQITGKLFF.